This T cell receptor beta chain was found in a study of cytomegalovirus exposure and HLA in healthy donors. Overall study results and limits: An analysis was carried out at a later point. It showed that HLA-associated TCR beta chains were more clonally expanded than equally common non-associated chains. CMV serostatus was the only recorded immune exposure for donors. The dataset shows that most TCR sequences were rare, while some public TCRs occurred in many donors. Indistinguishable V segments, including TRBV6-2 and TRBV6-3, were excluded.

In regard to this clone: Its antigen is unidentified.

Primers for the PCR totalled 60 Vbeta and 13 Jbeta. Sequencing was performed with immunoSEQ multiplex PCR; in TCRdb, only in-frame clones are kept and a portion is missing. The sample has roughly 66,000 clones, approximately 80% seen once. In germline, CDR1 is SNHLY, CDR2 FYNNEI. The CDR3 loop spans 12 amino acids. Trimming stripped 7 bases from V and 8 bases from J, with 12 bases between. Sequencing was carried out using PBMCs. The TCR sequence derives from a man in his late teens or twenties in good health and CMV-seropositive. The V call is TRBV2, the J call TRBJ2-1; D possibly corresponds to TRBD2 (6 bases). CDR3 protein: CASTQLADEQFF. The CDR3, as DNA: TGTGCCAGCACCCAACTAGCAGATGAGCAGTTCTTC.